This is a list of T cell receptor beta chains from one sample in a study of identical twins. MiXCR, run by TCRdb on the 5' RACE reads, gives a single entry per CDR3 protein. Of 470,000 or so distinct CDR3 sequences listed, 20% to 30% are singletons. The sample also formed part of further work on T cells expressing NK-cell markers.

The source material was CD4+ T cells sorted from blood. These receptors were obtained from a woman under 30 in good health. Each CDR3 is given with its conserved first and last residue. The D gene is left open where the match is weak. The size field is filled for only some rows; it gives once, few, many or a size class.

>-|TRBJ2-2|-|TRBV4-1
TGCGCCAGCAGCCTTTCATCCCAGGGGACGAACACCGGGGAGCTGTTTTTT
CASSLSSQGTNTGELFF
>-|TRBJ2-6|-|TRBV4-3
TGCGCCAGCAGCCATCCGGGACGGTCTTTCTCTGGGGCCAACGTCCTGACTTTC
CASSHPGRSFSGANVLTF
>TRBD1|TRBJ1-2|few|TRBV2
TGTGCCAGCAGGGGACAGGGCGGCTATGGCTACACCTTC
CASRGQGGYGYTF
>-|TRBJ2-3|-|TRBV7-9
TGTGCCAGCAGCTTAGCGCGAAGGCCAGATACGCAGTATTTT
CASSLARRPDTQYF
>-|TRBJ1-1|-|TRBV6-6
TGTGCCAGCAGTTACACCTCATCCGGGGGAGCTTTCTTT
CASSYTSSGGAFF
>-|TRBJ1-1|many|TRBV5-6
TGTGCCAGCAGCTCGTTTTGGGTAGGGACTGAAGCTTTCTTT
CASSSFWVGTEAFF
>TRBD1|TRBJ1-6|few|TRBV5-1
TGCGCCAGCAGTTTATCGACAGGGGTAGGATCACCCCTCCACTTT
CASSLSTGVGSPLHF
>-|TRBJ2-2|-|TRBV6-5
TGTGCCAGCAGTTACAATCGGGGACCCCCCGGGGAGCTGTTTTTT
CASSYNRGPPGELFF
>-|TRBJ1-6|-|TRBV3-1
TGTGCCAGCAGCTCGCTTGCTGATTACTATAATTCACCCCTCCACTTT
CASSSLADYYNSPLHF
>-|TRBJ2-7|-|TRBV7-2
TGTGCCAGCAGCTTAGCTTCCAGCAGCTCCTACGAGCAGTACTTC
CASSLASSSSYEQYF
>TRBD2|TRBJ2-2|few|TRBV9
TGTGCCAGCAGCGTGCGGGGGGTGAAATCCGGGGAGCTGTTTTTT
CASSVRGVKSGELFF
>-|TRBJ1-2|-|TRBV28
TGTGCCAGCAGTTTCGGGACGGACTCTGGCTACACCTTC
CASSFGTDSGYTF